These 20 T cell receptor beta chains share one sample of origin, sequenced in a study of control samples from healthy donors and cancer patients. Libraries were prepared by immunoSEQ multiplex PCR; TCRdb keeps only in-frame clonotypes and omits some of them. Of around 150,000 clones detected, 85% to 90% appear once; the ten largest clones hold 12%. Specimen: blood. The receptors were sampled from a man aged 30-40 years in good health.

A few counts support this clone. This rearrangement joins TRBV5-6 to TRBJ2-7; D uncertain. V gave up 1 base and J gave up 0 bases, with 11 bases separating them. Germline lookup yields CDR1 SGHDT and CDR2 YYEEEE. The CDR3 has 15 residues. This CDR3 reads CASSLWVWSSYEQYF. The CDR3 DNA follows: TGTGCCAGCAGCTTGTGGGTGTGGAGCTCCTACGAGCAGTACTTC.

Here the CDR3 reads CASRQRGTNTEAFF. As DNA, the CDR3 is TGTGCCAGCAGACAGAGGGGAACGAACACTGAAGCTTTCTTT. The chain carries TRBV6-5 and TRBJ1-1, with TRBD1 as a possible D gene (5 bases). CDR1 MNHEY and CDR2 SVGAGI come from the germline V gene. The CDR3 has 14 residues. V was shortened by 6 bases and J by 1 base, with 12 bases between the two germline ends.

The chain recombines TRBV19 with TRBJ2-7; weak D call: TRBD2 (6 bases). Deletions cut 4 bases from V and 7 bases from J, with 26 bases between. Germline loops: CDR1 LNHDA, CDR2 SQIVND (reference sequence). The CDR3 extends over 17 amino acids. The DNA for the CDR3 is TGTGCCAGTAGTAGTAAGGGAAGAAGGACGGGAGTGGGTGAGCAGTACTTC. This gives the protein CASSSKGRRTGVGEQYF.

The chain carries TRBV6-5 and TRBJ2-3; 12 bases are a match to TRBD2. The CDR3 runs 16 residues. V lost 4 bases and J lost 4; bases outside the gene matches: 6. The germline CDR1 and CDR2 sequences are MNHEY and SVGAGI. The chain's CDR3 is CASSSSGGAFADTQYF. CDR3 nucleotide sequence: TGTGCCAGCAGTTCTAGCGGGGGGGCATTTGCAGATACGCAGTATTTT.

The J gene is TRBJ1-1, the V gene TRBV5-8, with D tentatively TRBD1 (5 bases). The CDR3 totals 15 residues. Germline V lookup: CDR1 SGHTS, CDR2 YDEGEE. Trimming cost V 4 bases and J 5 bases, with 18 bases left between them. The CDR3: CASSAGRGEKTEAFF. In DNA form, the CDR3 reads TGTGCCAGCAGCGCCGGACGGGGCGAGAAGACTGAAGCTTTCTTT.

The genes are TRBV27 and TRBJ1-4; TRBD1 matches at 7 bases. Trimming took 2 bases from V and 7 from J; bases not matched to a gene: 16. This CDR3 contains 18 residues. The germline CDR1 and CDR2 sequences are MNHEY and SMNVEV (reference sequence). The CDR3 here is CASSLDPPMAGGGEKLFF. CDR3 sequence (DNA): TGTGCCAGCAGTTTAGACCCGCCTATGGCAGGGGGTGGTGAAAAACTGTTTTTT.

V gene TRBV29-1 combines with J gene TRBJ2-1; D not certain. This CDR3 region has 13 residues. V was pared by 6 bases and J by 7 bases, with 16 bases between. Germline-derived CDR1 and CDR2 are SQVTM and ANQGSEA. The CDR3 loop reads CSVPRPAGNEQFF. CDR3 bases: TGCAGCGTCCCTAGACCTGCAGGAAATGAGCAGTTCTTC.

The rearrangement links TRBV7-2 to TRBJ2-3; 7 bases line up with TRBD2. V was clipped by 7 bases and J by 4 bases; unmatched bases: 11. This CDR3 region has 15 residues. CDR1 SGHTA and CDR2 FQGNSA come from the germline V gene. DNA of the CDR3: TGTGCCAGCAATATTCGACTAGCTAACGCAGATACGCAGTATTTT. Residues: CASNIRLANADTQYF.

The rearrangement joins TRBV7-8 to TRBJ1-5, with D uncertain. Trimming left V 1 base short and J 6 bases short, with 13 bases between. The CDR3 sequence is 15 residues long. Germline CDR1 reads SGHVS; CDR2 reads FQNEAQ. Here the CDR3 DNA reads TGTGCCAGCAGCTTAGTGAGCGGAAGGAGTCAGCCCCAGCATTTT. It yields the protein CASSLVSGRSQPQHF.

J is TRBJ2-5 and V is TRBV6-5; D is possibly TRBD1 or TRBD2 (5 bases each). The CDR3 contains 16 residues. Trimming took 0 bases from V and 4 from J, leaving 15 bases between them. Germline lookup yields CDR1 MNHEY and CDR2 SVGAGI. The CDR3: CASSYSLRAQGETQYF. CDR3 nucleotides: TGTGCCAGCAGTTACTCTCTGAGGGCTCAGGGAGAGACCCAGTACTTC.

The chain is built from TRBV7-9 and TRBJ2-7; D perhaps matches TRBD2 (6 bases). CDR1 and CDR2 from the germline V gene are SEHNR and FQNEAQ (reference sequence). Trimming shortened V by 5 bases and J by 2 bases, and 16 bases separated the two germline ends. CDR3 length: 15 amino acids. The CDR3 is CASSLGTRSPYEQYF. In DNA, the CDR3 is TGTGCCAGCAGCCTCGGGACTCGTTCTCCCTACGAGCAGTACTTC.

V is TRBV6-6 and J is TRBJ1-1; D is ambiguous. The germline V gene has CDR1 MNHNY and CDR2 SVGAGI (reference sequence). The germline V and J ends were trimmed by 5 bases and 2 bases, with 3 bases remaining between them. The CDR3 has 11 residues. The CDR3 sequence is CASSPNTEAFF. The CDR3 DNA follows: TGTGCCAGCAGTCCTAACACTGAAGCTTTCTTT.

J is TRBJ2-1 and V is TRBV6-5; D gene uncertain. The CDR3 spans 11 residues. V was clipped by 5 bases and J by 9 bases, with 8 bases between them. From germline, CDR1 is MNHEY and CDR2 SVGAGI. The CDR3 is CASSLGGEQFF. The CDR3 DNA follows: TGTGCCAGCAGTCTCGGCGGTGAGCAGTTCTTC.

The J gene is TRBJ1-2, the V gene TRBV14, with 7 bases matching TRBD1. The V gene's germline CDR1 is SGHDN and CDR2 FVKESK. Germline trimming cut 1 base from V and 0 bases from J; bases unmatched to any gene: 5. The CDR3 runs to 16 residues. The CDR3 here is CASSQADRAANYGYTF. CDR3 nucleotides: TGTGCCAGCAGCCAAGCAGACAGGGCCGCTAACTATGGCTACACCTTC.

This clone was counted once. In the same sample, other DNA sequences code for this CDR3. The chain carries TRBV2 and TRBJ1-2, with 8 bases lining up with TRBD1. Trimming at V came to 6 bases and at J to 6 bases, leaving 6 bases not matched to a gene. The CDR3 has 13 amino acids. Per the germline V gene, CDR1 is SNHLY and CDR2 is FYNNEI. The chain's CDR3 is CASSGQGAHGYTF. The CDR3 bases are TGTGCCAGCAGCGGGCAGGGGGCACATGGCTACACCTTC.

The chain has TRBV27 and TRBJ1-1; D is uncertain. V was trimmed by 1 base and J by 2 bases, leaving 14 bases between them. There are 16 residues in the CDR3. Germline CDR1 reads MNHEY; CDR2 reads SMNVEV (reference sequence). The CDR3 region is CASSLFWLRGNTEAFF. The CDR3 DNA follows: TGTGCCAGCAGTTTATTTTGGTTGAGAGGAAACACTGAAGCTTTCTTT.

This chain's CDR3 is CASSQGQLEKLFF. CDR3 DNA: TGTGCCAGCTCACAGGGACAGTTAGAAAAACTGTTTTTT. The chain employs TRBV18 and TRBJ1-4, with 7 nucleotides matching TRBD1. The junction had 4 bases not matched to a gene; V was cut back by 4 bases and J by 8 bases. Germline-derived CDR1 and CDR2 are KGHSH and LQKENI. The CDR3 has 13 residues.

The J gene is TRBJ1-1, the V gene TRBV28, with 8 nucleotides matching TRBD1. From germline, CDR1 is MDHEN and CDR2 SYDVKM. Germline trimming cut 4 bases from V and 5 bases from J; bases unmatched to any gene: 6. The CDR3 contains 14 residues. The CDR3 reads CASSSGGAGTEAFF. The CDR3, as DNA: TGTGCCAGCAGTTCAGGGGGCGCGGGAACTGAAGCTTTCTTT.

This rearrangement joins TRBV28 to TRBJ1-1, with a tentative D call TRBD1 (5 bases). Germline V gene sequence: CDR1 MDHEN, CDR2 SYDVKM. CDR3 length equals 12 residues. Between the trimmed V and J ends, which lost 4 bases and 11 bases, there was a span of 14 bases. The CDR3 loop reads CASSSEMGRAFF. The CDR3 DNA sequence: TGTGCCAGCAGTTCTGAGATGGGACGGGCTTTCTTT.

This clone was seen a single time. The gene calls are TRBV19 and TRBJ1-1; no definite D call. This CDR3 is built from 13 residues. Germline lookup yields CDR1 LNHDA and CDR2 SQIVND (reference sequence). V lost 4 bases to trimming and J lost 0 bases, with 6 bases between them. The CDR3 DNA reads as TGTGCCAGTAGTAACGGTTTGAACACTGAAGCTTTCTTT. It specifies CASSNGLNTEAFF.